This entry describes one T cell receptor (beta chain). This entry belongs to a study of T cells in tuberculosis. Across the whole study: IGRA-negative adolescents, IGRA-positive adolescents with latent tuberculosis and adults with active tuberculosis formed this South African cohort.

Time point specified: new active TB diagnosis, blood taken before or within 7 days of starting treatment. Tuberculosis was confirmed by positive sputum smear and/or M. tuberculosis culture. Measured with immunoSEQ multiplex PCR; TCRdb has only the in-frame clones, and not every one. The table has 30,000 to 35,000 clones, 70% to 90% seen once. The sequencing used PBMCs, collected at tuberculosis diagnosis. The clonotype originates from an adult with tuberculosis.

CDR3 in amino acids: CASSEWGSNQPQHF. CDR3 nucleotide sequence: TGTGCCAGCAGTGAGTGGGGCAGCAATCAGCCCCAGCATTTT. The rearrangement links TRBV25-1 to TRBJ1-5, with a tentative D call TRBD1 (5 bases). This CDR3 has 14 amino acids. Per germline, CDR1 MGHDK and CDR2 SYGVNS. V dropped 3 bases and J dropped 1 base, with 7 bases sitting between them. The full variable domain, in which reference TRBV25-1 and TRBJ1-5 provide the parts outside the CDR3, is EADIYQTPRYLVIGTGKKITLECSQTMGHDKMYWYQQDPGMELHLIHYSYGVNSTEKGDLSSESTVSRIRTEHFPLTLESARPSHTSQYLCASSEWGSNQPQHFGDGTRLSIL.